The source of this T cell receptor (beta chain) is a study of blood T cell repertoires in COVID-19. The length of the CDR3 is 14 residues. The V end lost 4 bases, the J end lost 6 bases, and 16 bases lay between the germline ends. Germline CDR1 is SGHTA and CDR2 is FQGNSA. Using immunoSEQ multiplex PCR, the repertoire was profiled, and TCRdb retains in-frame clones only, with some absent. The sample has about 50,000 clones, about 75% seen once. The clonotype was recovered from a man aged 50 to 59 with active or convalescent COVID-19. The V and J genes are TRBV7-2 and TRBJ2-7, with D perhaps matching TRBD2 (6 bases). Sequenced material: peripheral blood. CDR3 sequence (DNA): TGTGCCAGCAGCTCCCTGGGGGGTTTGGGCGAGCAGTACTTC. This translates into CASSSLGGLGEQYF.